This T cell receptor beta chain was identified during a study of CD8+CD57+ T cells in acquired aplastic anemia. Genomic DNA acted as the template from which TCR beta VDJ combination and CDR3 sequence profiling were carried out. One entry per CDR3 protein, called by TCRdb with MiXCR from the reads. This table holds around 150,000 distinct CDR3 sequences, approximately 43% found once. This clonotype was seen a single time. This clonotype was sampled from a human donor in good health. Sequencing was performed on sorted CD4+, CD8+, or CD8+CD57+ T cells (not recorded which) from PBMCs.

In nucleotides, the CDR3 is TGTGCCAGCAGCAGGACAAGGGGCACTGAAGCTTTCTTT. Protein product: CASSRTRGTEAFF. The chain combines TRBV10-3 with TRBJ1-1; tentative D call: TRBD1 (5 bases). Germline loops: CDR1 ENHRY, CDR2 SYGVKD. V was pared by 10 bases and J by 4 bases, with 16 bases between. This CDR3 is built from 13 residues.